Below are 24 T cell receptor beta chains sequenced from a single sample in a study of graft-versus-host responses after intestinal transplantation. These TCRs' antigens remain unknown. Some clones are missing from TCRdb's copy, which holds only in-frame ones; the method was immunoSEQ multiplex PCR. The sample holds over 70,000 clones, roughly four fifths seen once. Source: unstimulated CD8+ T cells sorted from spleen or lymph node cells, taken before intestinal transplant. These receptors came from a human donor who received an intestinal transplant.

The CDR3: CSVDGPVEETQYF. CDR3 nucleotide sequence: TGCAGCGTTGATGGGCCAGTAGAGGAGACCCAGTACTTC. The genes are TRBV29-1 and TRBJ2-5; D ambiguous. This CDR3 is built from 13 residues. Looked up from germline, CDR1 is SQVTM and CDR2 is ANQGSEA. V lost 3 bases and J 5 bases, leaving 13 bases between the germline ends.

The rearrangement uses TRBV10-1 and TRBJ2-5, with 14 bases identical to TRBD2. The length of the CDR3 is 17 residues. Trimming at V came to 6 bases and at J to 5 bases, leaving 11 bases not matched to a gene. Germline V lookup: CDR1 WNHNN, CDR2 SYGVQD (reference sequence). CDR3 nucleotide sequence: TGCGCCAGCAGCGATCCCGGGACTAGCGGGAGTAGCGAGACCCAGTACTTC. It is translated as CASSDPGTSGSSETQYF.

This chain uses TRBV6-5 with TRBJ2-3; 11 bases align to TRBD2. The CDR3 consists of 15 residues. Trimming took 6 bases from V and 2 from J; bases not matched to a gene: 4. Germline CDR1 MNHEY, CDR2 SVGAGI. The DNA for the CDR3 is TGTGCCAGCAGGTTGACTAGCGGGAACACAGATACGCAGTATTTT. Protein product: CASRLTSGNTDTQYF.

V gene TRBV7-6 combines with J gene TRBJ2-5, with 8 bases that match TRBD1. This CDR3 has 15 residues. Germline V gene data show CDR1 as SGHVS and CDR2 as FNYEAQ. Germline trimming cut 5 bases from V and 5 bases from J; bases unmatched to any gene: 10. In DNA, the CDR3 is TGTGCCAGCAGCCTTATCGACAGGGACAGGGAGACCCAGTACTTC. This gives the protein CASSLIDRDRETQYF.

This chain uses TRBV6-9 with TRBJ2-7; no clear D gene. V lost 4 bases and J 4 bases, leaving 5 bases between the germline ends. Germline V gene data show CDR1 as MNHGY and CDR2 as SVAAGI. The CDR3 contains 11 residues. CDR3 amino acids: CASSSVYEQYF. The CDR3 nucleotides read TGTGCCAGCAGTTCTGTTTACGAGCAGTACTTC.

This clone was found a few times. The CDR3: CASSEASGAYEQYF. CDR3 nucleotide sequence: TGTGCCAGCAGTGAAGCTAGCGGGGCCTACGAGCAGTACTTC. The chain has TRBV2 and TRBJ2-7; 8 bases map to TRBD2. Trimming took 0 bases from V and 2 from J; bases not matched to a gene: 0. Per germline, CDR1 SNHLY and CDR2 FYNNEI. This CDR3 has 14 residues. Filled out from reference TRBV2 and TRBJ2-7, the complete variable domain reads EPEVTQTPSHQVTQMGQEVILRCVPISNHLYFYWYRQILGQKVEFLVSFYNNEISEKSEIFDDQFSVERPDGSNFTLKIRSTKLEDSAMYFCASSEASGAYEQYFGPGTRLTVT.

The rearrangement uses TRBV11-2 and TRBJ1-4, with TRBD1 matching 9 bases. Per germline, CDR1 SGHAT and CDR2 FQNNGV. Trimming took 0 bases from V and 8 from J; bases not matched to a gene: 7. This CDR3 region has 16 residues. This CDR3 is CASSLERQGVGEKLFF. CDR3 bases: TGTGCCAGCAGCTTAGAGCGACAGGGGGTCGGCGAAAAACTGTTTTTT.

This clone was recorded once. DNA for the CDR3: TGTGCCAGCAGTTTCCCTAGACAGGGGGGGGAAGAGACCCAGTACTTC. Protein product: CASSFPRQGGEETQYF. The chain employs TRBV28 and TRBJ2-5; 9 nucleotides match TRBD1. The CDR3 contains 16 residues. J lost 3 bases, V lost 3 bases, and 8 bases had no gene match. Per the germline V gene, CDR1 is MDHEN and CDR2 is SYDVKM.

With respect to this clone: One end of the junction varies from germline; a read error may be responsible. The J gene is TRBJ2-5, the V gene TRBV10-3; D gene unclear. Germline assignment: CDR1 ENHRY and CDR2 SYGVKD. This CDR3 has 14 residues. The CDR3 nucleotides read TGTGCCAGCAGTGAATCAACCGGTCAAGAGACCCAGTACTTC. It encodes CASSESTGQETQYF.

This chain connects TRBV21-1 to TRBJ2-7; TRBD2 is the table's D call, not checked against the DNA. TRBV21-1 is annotated as a pseudogene. CDR3 length: 16 residues. In DNA form, the CDR3 reads TGTGCCAGCAGCAAGGGCGGGCGGAAGCTCAACTACGAGCAGTACTTC. This encodes CASSKGGRKLNYEQYF.

This clone showed up just once. This sequence joins TRBV9 and TRBJ2-3, with D perhaps TRBD1 or TRBD2 (6 bases each). Trimming removed 4 bases from V and 0 bases from J, with 18 bases in between. The CDR3 runs to 17 residues. Germline CDR1 reads SGDLS; CDR2 reads YYNGEE. The CDR3 sequence is CASSHGGGFASTDTQYF. Here the CDR3 DNA reads TGTGCCAGCAGCCACGGAGGGGGGTTCGCTAGCACAGATACGCAGTATTTT.

For the CDR3, the DNA is TGCAGCGTTCTGCCTCGAGAAAAACTGTTTTTT. The encoded protein is CSVLPREKLFF. The chain joins TRBV29-1 to TRBJ1-4; D is ambiguous. Trimming stripped 5 bases from V and 8 bases from J, with 9 bases between. Germline V lookup: CDR1 SQVTM, CDR2 ANQGSEA. This CDR3 has 11 residues.

The chain links TRBV5-1 to TRBJ2-5; 7 bases line up with TRBD1. The germline CDR1 and CDR2 sequences are SGHRS and YFSETQ. The CDR3 is 14 residues long. The J segment lost 6 bases and the V segment lost 2 bases, leaving 7 bases of the junction unmatched. CDR3 bases: TGCGCCAGCAGCTTCACAGGGGAGTGGCAGACCCAGTACTTC. This encodes CASSFTGEWQTQYF.

V gene TRBV15 combines with J gene TRBJ2-7; D is unresolved. This CDR3 region has 16 residues. V dropped 1 base and J dropped 1 base, with 14 bases sitting between them. Germline V gene lookup returns CDR1 LNHNV and CDR2 YYDKDF (reference sequence). CDR3 in amino acids: CATSRGPGMESYEQYF. DNA of the CDR3: TGTGCCACCAGCAGAGGGCCGGGTATGGAGTCCTACGAGCAGTACTTC.

A few counts support this clone. Other DNA variants within this sample encode the same CDR3. The chain combines TRBV27 with TRBJ2-6, with D unclear. Trimming stripped 0 bases from V and 4 bases from J, with 1 base between. The CDR3 is made up of 13 amino acids. Germline V gives CDR1 MNHEY, CDR2 SMNVEV (reference sequence). Here the CDR3 reads CASSLSGANVLTF. The CDR3 bases are TGTGCCAGCAGTTTATCCGGGGCCAACGTCCTGACTTTC.

V and J are TRBV4-1 and TRBJ2-1; the D gene is possibly TRBD2 (7 bases). The CDR3 loop spans 14 amino acids. From germline, CDR1 is MGHRA and CDR2 YSYEKL. V was cut by 4 bases and J by 7 bases, with 14 bases left in between. The CDR3 nucleotides read TGCGCCAGCAGCCCCGGGGGAGGGGGAAATGAGCAGTTCTTC. This sequence encodes CASSPGGGGNEQFF.

The chain carries TRBV10-2 and TRBJ1-5; no clear D. The germline CDR1 and CDR2 sequences are WSHSY and SAAADI. Trimming cost V 6 bases and J 1 base, with 16 bases left between them. The CDR3 loop spans 16 amino acids. The CDR3 sequence: CASSLGPFGSNQPQHF. CDR3 nucleotides: TGCGCCAGCAGCCTCGGTCCTTTTGGGAGCAATCAGCCCCAGCATTTT.

The V call is TRBV19, the J call TRBJ2-7; 14 nucleotides line up with TRBD2. V shed 6 bases, J shed 4 bases, and the junction held 11 bases outside the gene matches. Germline-derived CDR1 and CDR2 are LNHDA and SQIVND (reference sequence). The CDR3 has 17 residues. The CDR3 is CASSPRRGLAGAYEQYF. The CDR3 nucleotides are TGTGCCAGTAGCCCGAGGAGGGGACTAGCGGGGGCTTACGAGCAGTACTTC. The entire variable domain, with the rest obtained from reference TRBV19 and TRBJ2-7, is as follows: DGGITQSPKYLFRKEGQNVTLSCEQNLNHDAMYWYRQDPGQGLRLIYYSQIVNDFQKGDIAEGYSVSREKKESFPLTVTSAQKNPTAFYLCASSPRRGLAGAYEQYFGPGTRLTVT.

This chain joins TRBV7-6 and TRBJ2-7; D ambiguous. V was clipped by 3 bases and J by 3 bases, with 15 bases between them. CDR1 is SGHVS and CDR2 is FNYEAQ in the germline V gene. The CDR3 contains 15 residues. This CDR3 is CASSLGSRSLYEQYF. Written as DNA, the CDR3 is TGTGCCAGCAGCTTGGGCTCCCGGTCACTCTACGAGCAGTACTTC.

The V and J genes are TRBV11-2 and TRBJ1-2; D call uncertain. The CDR3 spans 13 residues. V gave up 1 base and J gave up 5 bases, with 8 bases separating them. Germline CDR1 SGHAT, CDR2 FQNNGV. The CDR3 region is CASSLATAYGYTF. For the CDR3, the DNA is TGTGCCAGCAGCTTAGCGACGGCATATGGCTACACCTTC.

The rearrangement links TRBV29-1 to TRBJ2-1; perhaps TRBD1 as D (5 bases). Germline lookup yields CDR1 SQVTM and CDR2 ANQGSEA. The V end was cut by 3 bases, the J end by 4 bases, with 7 bases between. The CDR3 loop spans 12 amino acids. The CDR3 is CSVETVYNEQFF. The CDR3, as DNA: TGCAGCGTTGAGACAGTTTACAATGAGCAGTTCTTC.

Worth noting for this clone: Relative to the germline gene, one junction end is altered; a read error may explain this. V and J are TRBV5-6 and TRBJ1-1; no clear D gene. Germline V gives CDR1 SGHDT, CDR2 YYEEEE. There are 13 residues in the CDR3. DNA for the CDR3: TGTGCCAGCAGCTTGGAGGGTTTCACTCAAGCTTTCTTT. The encoded protein is CASSLEGFTQAFF.

This chain uses TRBV7-9 with TRBJ1-1; D unclear. Germline-derived CDR1 and CDR2 are SEHNR and FQNEAQ (reference sequence). The CDR3 loop spans 14 amino acids. V lost 7 bases and J lost 4, with 16 bases in between. The CDR3 bases are TGTGCCAGCAAGCCGGAACCGATTGCCACTGAAGCTTTCTTT. This gives the protein CASKPEPIATEAFF.

The chain employs TRBV27 and TRBJ1-2; D is perhaps TRBD1 (5 bases). Looked up from germline, CDR1 is MNHEY and CDR2 is SMNVEV (reference sequence). The CDR3 sequence is 14 residues long. Deletions cut 4 bases from V and 8 bases from J, with 17 bases between. The CDR3 loop reads CASSSTGSAEGYTF. The CDR3 region has the DNA TGTGCCAGCAGTTCCACAGGAAGTGCGGAAGGCTACACCTTC.